The present TCR beta chain was sequenced within a study of HIV-infected patients and healthy controls. The repertoire came from unfractionated whole blood and reflected all unsorted peripheral T cells. Approximately 11 uninfected healthy donors were sampled as controls, four sampled twice about 14 weeks apart. About 480 ng RNA was reverse transcribed with alpha and beta constant-region primers. Using multiplexing indices, alpha and beta chain libraries were generated apart by chain-specific third strand synthesis. Via MiXCR, TCRdb re-called the 5' RACE reads, giving one row per CDR3 protein. Counted here are fewer than 20,000 distinct CDR3 sequences, 9% to 15% occurring once; the ten biggest clones make up roughly 10%. Germline trimming cut 0 bases from V and 1 base from J; bases unmatched to any gene: 4. The CDR3 extends over 16 amino acids.

The sequence was obtained from an adult in good health. The chain is built from TRBV12-3 or TRBV12-4 and TRBJ2-3; 7 bases map to TRBD2. Sample: blood. The CDR3 reads CASSLALGGGTDTQYF. CDR3 in DNA: TGTGCCAGCAGTTTAGCGCTGGGGGGGGGCACAGATACGCAGTATTTT.